Described below is a single T cell receptor beta chain sequence and its context. Here immunoSEQ multiplex PCR was the method, and the copy in TCRdb shows in-frame clones only, minus some. The data contain 150,000 or so clones, over 85% of them seen just once; the ten biggest clones take up about 9.3%. This entry is derived from a study of control samples from healthy donors and cancer patients. This receptor was taken from a woman aged 35 to 49 in good health. The sequenced material came from blood.

DNA for the CDR3: TGTGCCAGCAAAAAAGGGGGTGCAGTTCAGCCCCAGCATTTT. It is translated as CASKKGGAVQPQHF. J is TRBJ1-5 and V is TRBV27; D is possibly TRBD1 (6 bases). V lost 7 bases and J 6 bases, leaving 16 bases between the germline ends. The length of the CDR3 is 14 residues. The germline gives CDR1 MNHEY, CDR2 SMNVEV (reference sequence).